The clone carrying this TCR beta chain was seen repeatedly, ten times or more. Its matching antigen is unknown. This sample stems from a study of neurological immune-mediated disorders. Stated time point: longitudinal time-point 1 (baseline). Trimming shortened V by 2 bases and J by 4 bases, and 11 bases separated the two germline ends. The CDR3 loop spans 14 amino acids. The germline V gene encodes CDR1 MNHEY and CDR2 SVGAGI. Study results and caveats: Expanded clones shared no identical CDR3 amino acid sequences across subjects, which suggested private TCR-beta repertoires in all groups.

The cDNA was synthesized by 5'RACE incorporating 10-nucleotide random UMIs. Each sequencing run yielded over 160 million TCR-beta sequences from 15-18 subjects. MiXCR was run by TCRdb on the 5' RACE reads, yielding one entry per CDR3 protein. The sample contains 55,000 to 70,000 distinct CDR3 sequences, about 10% of which appear only once. The chain is built from TRBV6-5 and TRBJ1-2; D is ambiguous. The sequenced sample was PBMCs. This clonotype was sampled from a male donor with HTLV-1-associated myelopathy (HAM/TSP). The CDR3 here is CASSYSGEFYGYTF. CDR3 bases: TGTGCCAGCAGTTACAGCGGAGAATTCTATGGCTACACCTTC.